The entry below gives a single TCR beta chain sequence along with its context. This sample was taken from a study of cytomegalovirus exposure and HLA in healthy donors. Study information: A subsequent analysis reported that the 120 or so validation repertoires were produced on the same platform that had also been used for the roughly 700 first-cohort repertoires.

Assay: immunoSEQ multiplex PCR; the TCRdb copy retains only in-frame clones and omits some. This sample has about 160,000 clones, with 85% to 90% found just once. Trimming pared 6 bases from V and 3 bases from J, leaving 4 bases between. The V gene's germline CDR1 is LNHDA and CDR2 SQIVND (reference sequence). The CDR3 totals 11 residues. The clonotype originates from a woman younger than 35 in good health and CMV-seropositive. The V call is TRBV19, the J call TRBJ2-3; unclear D gene. What was sequenced was PBMCs. The chain's CDR3 is CASSTTDTQYF. In DNA, the CDR3 is TGTGCCAGTAGCACAACAGATACGCAGTATTTT.